The 23 T cell receptor beta chains below all came from one sample that was sequenced in a study of tissue T cells after allogeneic stem cell transplantation. Data came from immunoSEQ multiplex PCR; TCRdb stores just in-frame clones and leaves some out. The data show 8,000 to 10,000 clones, 36% seen once. Time point: mouse harvest day 14 after allogeneic transplant. Mouse grafts combined 10^7 T-cell-depleted bone marrow cells with 10^6 splenic CD5+ T cells. The sequencing input was skin. These TCRs come from a female BALB/c mouse given C57BL/6 T cells with graft-versus-host disease after an allogeneic hematopoietic cell transplant.

To note about this clone: The gene names given are mouse names. Other DNA sequences in the sample encode the same CDR3. The CDR3 bases that were read are TGTGCCAGCAGCCGGGACAGGGGAGACTCCGACTACACC. Amino acid sequence: CASSRDRGDSDYT. In full, the CDR3 is CASSRDRGDSDYTF. The chain uses TRBV26 and TRBJ1-2; TRBD1 matches at 10 bases. The sequenced fragment ends 1 residue before the CDR3 boundary, so the rest is inferred from the germline J gene. This CDR3 comprises 14 residues. Per germline, CDR1 KGHPV and CDR2 FQNQEV (reference sequence). The trim removed 6 bases at V and 3 bases at J, leaving 4 bases unmatched.

Turning to this clone: The germline and genes are mouse ones. The CDR3 end falls 1 residue outside the read, so it is completed with the germline J gene. This specimen includes other DNA sequences encoding the same CDR3. The rearrangement uses TRBV12-2 and TRBJ1-2; no clear D. This CDR3 is built from 12 residues. The germline V gene encodes CDR1 SGHLS and CDR2 HYDKME. Between the trimmed V and J ends, which lost 0 bases and 2 bases, there was a span of 3 bases. The sequenced part of the CDR3 DNA is TGTGCCAGCTCTCTCGGGAACTCCGACTACACC. It codes for CASSLGNSDYT. The full-length CDR3 reads as CASSLGNSDYTF.

This clone was seen once. The gene names given are mouse names. Coverage ceases 1 residue before the CDR3 finishes, and the germline J gene fills in the end. V and J are TRBV26 and TRBJ2-5; D call uncertain. Germline V gene sequence: CDR1 KGHPV, CDR2 FQNQEV (reference sequence). This CDR3 region has 14 residues. Between the trimmed V and J ends, which lost 2 bases and 2 bases, there was a span of 8 bases. The CDR3 bases that were read are TGTGCCAGCAGTCTGATGGGAGGCCAAGACACCCAGTAC. This codes for CASSLMGGQDTQY. The complete CDR3 reads CASSLMGGQDTQYF.

A word on this clone: The gene names here belong to mouse. The read halts 1 residue ahead of the CDR3 end, with the missing end drawn from the germline J gene. The chain has TRBV26 and TRBJ2-7; 9 nucleotides match TRBD2. V was pared by 4 bases and J by 6 bases, with 4 bases of the junction left unmatched. The CDR3 covers 13 residues. Germline CDR1 KGHPV, CDR2 FQNQEV (reference sequence). The CDR3 here is CASSRGGAREQYF. The sequenced CDR3 bases are TGTGCCAGCAGTCGTGGGGGGGCGCGTGAACAGTAC.

A single count supports this clone. Each gene name is a mouse one. The read finishes 1 residue shy of the CDR3 end, and the germline J gene is used to complete it. The rearrangement uses TRBV3 and TRBJ1-5; D gene uncertain. The V end lost 3 bases, the J end lost 0 bases, and 6 bases lay between the germline ends. This CDR3 contains 14 residues. The V gene's germline CDR1 is SNHLY and CDR2 FYNGKV (reference sequence). CDR3 amino acids: CASSFTYNNQAPLF. The sequenced part of the CDR3 DNA is TGTGCCAGCAGCTTCACATATAACAACCAGGCTCCGCTT.

Comment on this clone: Gene names denote mouse genes. The CDR3 end lies 1 residue beyond the end of the read and is filled in from the germline J gene. This chain joins TRBV16 and TRBJ2-2, with TRBD2 identical over 7 bases. Germline CDR1 and CDR2: SGHSA and FRNQAP. The trim removed 5 bases at V and 0 bases at J, leaving 9 bases unmatched. CDR3 size: 17 residues. The DNA read from the CDR3 is TGTGCAAGCAGCCCCGCGGCGGGGGGGACAAACACCGGGCAGCTCTAC. It specifies CASSPAAGGTNTGQLY. The whole CDR3 sequence is CASSPAAGGTNTGQLYF.

Worth noting for this clone: Gene names denote mouse genes. The CDR3 goes on 1 residue after the read ends, and that part is filled in from the germline J gene. The rearrangement uses TRBV31 and TRBJ1-2; 9 bases are shared with TRBD1. CDR3 length equals 14 residues. Losses at the gene ends were 1 base for V and 4 bases for J; bases not matched to a gene: 4. Per germline, CDR1 GKSSPN and CDR2 SITVG. CDR3 amino acids: CAWSRQGVASDYTF. The sequenced part of the CDR3 DNA is TGTGCCTGGAGTCGACAGGGGGTAGCCTCCGACTACACC.

Only one count was recorded for this clone. The gene names here belong to mouse. The sequenced fragment ends 1 residue before the CDR3 boundary, so the rest is inferred from the germline J gene. The chain employs TRBV23 and TRBJ2-7; whether TRBD2, the table's D call, matches the DNA was not checked. This CDR3 comprises 14 residues. CDR1 and CDR2 (germline): KGHTA, FQNQQP. Incomplete CDR3 DNA: TGCTCCAGCAGTCAGCCGGGACTGGGGGTTGAACAGTAC. Its protein product is CSSSQPGLGVEQY. The whole CDR3 sequence is CSSSQPGLGVEQYF.

As for this clone: The germline and genes are mouse ones. The read terminates 1 residue before the CDR3 end, so the remaining end is supplied by the germline J gene. This sequence joins TRBV26 and TRBJ2-7, with 12 bases lining up with TRBD2. The ends lost 5 bases at V and 6 bases at J; junction bases unmatched: 5. The germline V gene encodes CDR1 KGHPV and CDR2 FQNQEV (reference sequence). The CDR3 runs 14 residues. The CDR3 loop is CASSSRLGGLEQYF. CDR3 DNA, as far as it was read: TGTGCCAGCAGTAGCCGACTGGGGGGGCTTGAACAGTAC.

In its sample, this clone was seen a few times. The genes and germline here are from mouse. The read terminates 1 residue ahead of where the CDR3 ends, so the germline J gene completes it. The chain joins TRBV26 to TRBJ2-7; 11 bases match TRBD2. V was pared by 6 bases and J by 0 bases, with 4 bases of the junction left unmatched. Germline values: CDR1 KGHPV, CDR2 FQNQEV (reference sequence). This CDR3 contains 15 residues. CDR3 bases read: TGTGCCAGCAGCCGGGACTGGGGGAGCTCCTATGAACAGTAC. Translated, it gives CASSRDWGSSYEQY. The entire CDR3 sequence reads CASSRDWGSSYEQYF.

Regarding this clone: Gene names follow the mouse nomenclature. The read terminates 1 residue before the CDR3 end, so the remaining end is supplied by the germline J gene. The rearrangement joins TRBV13-2 to TRBJ2-7; TRBD1 aligns across 11 bases. This CDR3 is 14 amino acids long. Per germline, CDR1 NNHNN and CDR2 SYGAGS (reference sequence). The ends lost 5 bases at V and 3 bases at J; junction bases unmatched: 4. Incomplete CDR3 DNA: TGTGCCAGCGGATCCGGGACAGGGGGCTATGAACAGTAC. Translating it yields CASGSGTGGYEQY. The full CDR3 protein reads CASGSGTGGYEQYF.

By proportion, this clone is medium-sized. Genes and germline come from the mouse. The CDR3 is cut off 1 residue early in the read; its end comes from the germline J gene. J is TRBJ1-3 and V is TRBV26; 8 bases agree with TRBD1. Germline CDR1 and CDR2: KGHPV and FQNQEV (reference sequence). The CDR3 spans 15 residues. Trimming cost V 4 bases and J 2 bases; bases outside gene matches: 4. Partial CDR3 DNA: TGTGCCAGCAGTCGAGGACAGGGAACTGGAAATACGCTCTAT. Protein sequence: CASSRGQGTGNTLY. From start to end, the CDR3 is CASSRGQGTGNTLYF.

Concerning this clone itself: Germline and genes: mouse. The read falls 1 residue short of the CDR3 end, and the missing part is taken from the germline J gene. The same CDR3 can be traced to other DNA sequences in this sample. This chain uses TRBV26 with TRBJ2-7; D unresolved. V was cut by 2 bases and J by 4 bases, with 6 bases left in between. The CDR3 runs to 12 residues. CDR1 is KGHPV, CDR2 FQNQEV, per germline (reference sequence). The sequenced part of the CDR3 DNA is TGTGCCAGCAGTCTGAAAGGGTATGAACAGTAC. Protein product: CASSLKGYEQY. The CDR3 as a whole reads CASSLKGYEQYF.

As concerns this clone: These gene names are mouse names. Read coverage stops 1 residue before the CDR3 terminus; the germline J gene supplies the remainder. The chain combines TRBV5 with TRBJ2-3; D might be TRBD2 (6 bases). There are 15 residues in the CDR3. The germline CDR1 and CDR2 sequences are LGHNA and YNLKQL (reference sequence). Between the trimmed V and J ends, which lost 1 base and 3 bases, there was a span of 11 bases. The CDR3 here is CASSQVLGVAETLYF. Incomplete CDR3 DNA: TGTGCCAGCAGCCAAGTCTTGGGGGTGGCAGAAACGCTGTAT.

A word on this clone: All gene names here are mouse names. With the read ending 1 residue before the CDR3 end, the germline J gene is used to fill in that end. The same CDR3 arises from other DNA sequences in this sample as well. The chain recombines TRBV26 with TRBJ1-4, with a weak D call TRBD1 (5 bases). Per the germline V gene, CDR1 is KGHPV and CDR2 is FQNQEV (reference sequence). This CDR3 has 13 amino acids. Trimming took off 0 bases at V and 6 bases at J, with 5 bases between the two ends. CDR3 DNA, as far as it was read: TGTGCCAGCAGTCTGTCAGGGGACGAAAGATTATTT. It translates to CASSLSGDERLF. The full CDR3 protein reads CASSLSGDERLFF.

This clone was counted between two and nine times. Mouse names are used for the genes. From the germline J gene comes the end of the CDR3, since the read stops 1 residue before it. The chain uses TRBV4 and TRBJ2-7; 12 nucleotides line up with TRBD2. V lost 4 bases and J lost 7; bases outside the gene matches: 5. CDR1 is LGHDT and CDR2 is YNNKQL in the germline V gene (reference sequence). The CDR3 totals 14 residues. CDR3 sequence reads: CASSSDWGGAEQYF. Partial CDR3 DNA: TGTGCCAGCAGCTCCGACTGGGGGGGCGCCGAACAGTAC.

Comments on this clone: The genes and germline here are from mouse. The DNA ends 1 residue before the CDR3 does, and the rest of the CDR3 is filled in from the germline J gene. The chain links TRBV26 to TRBJ1-1; 7 nucleotides agree with TRBD1. Trimming cost V 3 bases and J 3 bases; bases outside gene matches: 4. Germline CDR1 reads KGHPV; CDR2 reads FQNQEV (reference sequence). CDR3 length equals 14 residues. The CDR3 protein is CASSLQGKDTEVFF. The CDR3 bases that were read are TGTGCCAGCAGTCTACAGGGGAAGGACACAGAAGTCTTC.

In the case of this clone: Genes and germline are mouse. CDR3 sequence: CASGDAGRGEQYF. The sequenced part of the CDR3 DNA is TGTGCCAGCGGTGACGCAGGGAGAGGTGAACAGTAC. The V and J genes are TRBV13-2 and TRBJ2-7, with a weak D call TRBD1 (5 bases). The DNA ends 1 residue before the CDR3 does, and the rest of the CDR3 is filled in from the germline J gene. This CDR3 region has 13 residues. Looked up from germline, CDR1 is NNHNN and CDR2 is SYGAGS (reference sequence). The V end was cut by 2 bases, the J end by 6 bases, with 12 bases between.

Note on this clone: Mouse gene names apply. The read is 1 residue too short to cover the CDR3 end, so that end is filled in from the germline J gene. Other DNA sequences from this sample encode an identical CDR3 as well. The V gene is TRBV26, the J gene TRBJ1-4; D uncertain. Germline-derived CDR1 and CDR2 are KGHPV and FQNQEV (reference sequence). The CDR3 totals 12 residues. The V end lost 2 bases, the J end lost 5 bases, and 3 bases lay between the germline ends. The CDR3 sequence: CASSLANERLFF. Incomplete CDR3 DNA: TGTGCCAGCAGTCTGGCAAACGAAAGATTATTT.

This clone was seen a few times. The genes and germline here are from mouse. The CDR3 end is not reached by the read, which stops 1 residue before it; the germline J gene fills it in. The chain links TRBV12-1 to TRBJ2-3, with D hard to call. The CDR3 contains 12 residues. Trimming left V 4 bases short and J 3 bases short, with 7 bases between. CDR1 SGHSN and CDR2 HYEKVE come from the germline V gene. The CDR3 reads CASSRSAETLYF. The covered CDR3 bases are TGTGCCAGCTCGAGGAGCGCAGAAACGCTGTAT. Complete variable domain (other parts from reference TRBV12-1 and TRBJ2-3): DSGVVQSPRHIIKEKGGRSVLTCIPISGHSNVVWYQQTLGKELKFLIQHYEKVERDKGFLPSRFSVQQFDDYHSEMNMSALELEDSAMYFCASSRSAETLYFGSGTRLTVL.

A word on this clone: Gene and germline names: mouse. The sequenced fragment ends 1 residue before the CDR3 boundary, so the rest is inferred from the germline J gene. The chain uses TRBV26 and TRBJ1-1; no clear D gene. The CDR3 is made up of 13 amino acids. The V end was cut by 4 bases, the J end by 0 bases, with 6 bases between. The germline V gene has CDR1 KGHPV and CDR2 FQNQEV (reference sequence). The CDR3 bases that were read are TGTGCCAGCAGTCAACATCCAAACACAGAAGTCTTC. Residues: CASSQHPNTEVF. Given in full, the CDR3 is CASSQHPNTEVFF.

As regards this clone: Germline and genes: mouse. Coverage ceases 1 residue before the CDR3 finishes, and the germline J gene fills in the end. V and J are TRBV26 and TRBJ1-1; D is possibly TRBD1 (5 bases). The CDR3 loop spans 14 amino acids. V was shortened by 2 bases and J by 3 bases, with 10 bases between the two germline ends. Germline CDR1 reads KGHPV; CDR2 reads FQNQEV (reference sequence). CDR3 DNA, as far as it was read: TGTGCCAGCAGTCTGGGAGGAGGGGACACAGAAGTCTTC. It yields the protein CASSLGGGDTEVF. The whole CDR3 sequence is CASSLGGGDTEVFF.

Details on this clone: Mouse germline and gene names are used. The CDR3 extends 1 residue past the end of the read, so its final part is completed from the germline J gene. The rearrangement joins TRBV26 to TRBJ2-7; D unclear. V was trimmed by 3 bases and J by 4 bases, leaving 4 bases between them. Germline loops: CDR1 KGHPV, CDR2 FQNQEV (reference sequence). The CDR3 totals 11 residues. Incomplete CDR3 DNA: TGTGCCAGCAGTCTCCAGTATGAACAGTAC. Its protein is CASSLQYEQY. The whole CDR3 is CASSLQYEQYF.